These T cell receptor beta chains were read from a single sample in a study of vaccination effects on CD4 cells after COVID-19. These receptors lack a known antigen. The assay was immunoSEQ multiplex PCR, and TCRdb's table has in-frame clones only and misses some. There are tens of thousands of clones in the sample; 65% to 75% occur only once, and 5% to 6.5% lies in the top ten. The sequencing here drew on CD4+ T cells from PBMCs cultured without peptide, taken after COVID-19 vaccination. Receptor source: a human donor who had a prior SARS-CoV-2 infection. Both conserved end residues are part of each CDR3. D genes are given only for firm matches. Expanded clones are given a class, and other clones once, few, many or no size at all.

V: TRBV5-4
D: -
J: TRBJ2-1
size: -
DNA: TGTGCCAGCAGCAGGGCTAGCGACTACAATGAGCAGTTCTTC
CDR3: CASSRASDYNEQFF

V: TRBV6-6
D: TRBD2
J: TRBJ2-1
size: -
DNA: TGTGCCAGCAGAGGACTAGCGGGGTCATATTACAATGAGCAGTTCTTC
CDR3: CASRGLAGSYYNEQFF

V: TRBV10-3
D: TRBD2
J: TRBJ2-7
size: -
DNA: TGTGCCATCAGTGAGGCGTCTAGCGGGACCTACGAGCAGTACTTC
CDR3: CAISEASSGTYEQYF

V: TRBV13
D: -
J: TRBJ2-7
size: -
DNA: TGTGCCAGCACCCGTATGGGGGCTGGATACGAGCAGTACTTC
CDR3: CASTRMGAGYEQYF

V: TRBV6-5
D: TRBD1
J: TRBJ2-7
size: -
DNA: TGTGCCAGCAGTTACTCGACAGGGGCCTACGAGCAGTACTTC
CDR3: CASSYSTGAYEQYF

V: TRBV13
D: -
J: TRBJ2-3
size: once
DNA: TGTGCCAGCAGCTTAGGGACGAGGGCAGATACGCAGTATTTT
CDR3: CASSLGTRADTQYF

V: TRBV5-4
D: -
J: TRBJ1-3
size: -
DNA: TGTGCCAGCAGCTCCCGGTCCGTCTCTGGAAACACCATATATTTT
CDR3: CASSSRSVSGNTIYF

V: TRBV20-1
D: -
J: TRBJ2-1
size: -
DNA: TGCAGTGCTAGTAGTAATACCTACAATGAGCAGTTCTTC
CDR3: CSASSNTYNEQFF

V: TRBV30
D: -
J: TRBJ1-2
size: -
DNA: TGTGCCTGGAGTGTACGGCAGGGGTTGAGCTACACCTTC
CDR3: CAWSVRQGLSYTF

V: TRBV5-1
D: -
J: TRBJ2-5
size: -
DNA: TGCGCCAGCAGCTTGGGGCCCGCGGGGCAGCAAGAGACCCAGTACTTC
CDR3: CASSLGPAGQQETQYF

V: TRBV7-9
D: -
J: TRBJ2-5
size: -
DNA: TGTGCCAGCAGCCGACATCAAGAGACCCAGTACTTC
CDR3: CASSRHQETQYF

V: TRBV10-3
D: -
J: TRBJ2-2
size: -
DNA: TGTGCCATCAGTGGAGGGATCAACACCGGGGAGCTGTTTTTT
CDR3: CAISGGINTGELFF

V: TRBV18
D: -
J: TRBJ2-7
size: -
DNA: TGTGCCAGCTCACCACGGGCCACTCCCCAGGGGAACCCCTACGAGCAGTACTTC
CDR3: CASSPRATPQGNPYEQYF

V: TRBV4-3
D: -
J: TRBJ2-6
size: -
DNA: TGCGCCAGCAGCCATGAACCGTCTCATGCTGGGGCCAACGTCCTGACTTTC
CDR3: CASSHEPSHAGANVLTF

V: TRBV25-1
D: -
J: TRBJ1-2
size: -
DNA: TGTGCCAGCAGCAGGGCTGGAGGCTACACCTTC
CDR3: CASSRAGGYTF

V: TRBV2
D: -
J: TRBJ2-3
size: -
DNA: TGTGCCAGCAGAGGAGACAGTCCAGATACGCAGTATTTT
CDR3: CASRGDSPDTQYF

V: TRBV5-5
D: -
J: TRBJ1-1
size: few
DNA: TGTGCCAGCAGCCCCGGGACCTGGAACACTGAAGCTTTCTTT
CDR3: CASSPGTWNTEAFF

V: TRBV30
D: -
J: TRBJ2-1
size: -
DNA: TGTGCCTGGAGTGACGGAACCCCCTCCTACAATGAGCAGTTCTTC
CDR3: CAWSDGTPSYNEQFF

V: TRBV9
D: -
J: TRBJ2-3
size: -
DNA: TGTGCCAGCAGCGTATACAGTGCAGATACGCAGTATTTT
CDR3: CASSVYSADTQYF

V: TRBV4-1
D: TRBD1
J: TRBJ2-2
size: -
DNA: TGCGCCAGCAGCCAAGGGTTTATTTGGACAGGGGGCCCCGGGGAGCTGTTTTTT
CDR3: CASSQGFIWTGGPGELFF

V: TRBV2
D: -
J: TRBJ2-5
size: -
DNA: TGTGCCAGCAGTGGACTGATCCAAGAGACCCAGTACTTC
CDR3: CASSGLIQETQYF

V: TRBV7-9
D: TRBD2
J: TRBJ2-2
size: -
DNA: TGTGCCAGCAGCCGGACTAGCGGGAGGGCGCCCGGGGAGCTGTTTTTT
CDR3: CASSRTSGRAPGELFF

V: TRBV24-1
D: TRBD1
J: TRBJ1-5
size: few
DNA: TGTGCCACCAGTGACCGGACAGGGGGCGGTCAGCCCCAGCATTTT
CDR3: CATSDRTGGGQPQHF

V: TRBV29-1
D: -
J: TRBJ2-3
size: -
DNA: TGCAGCGTTAGGGGAATCACAGATACGCAGTATTTT
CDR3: CSVRGITDTQYF

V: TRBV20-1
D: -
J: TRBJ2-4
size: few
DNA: TGCAGTGCCCCCAAGGCGGAAGTTCAGTACTTC
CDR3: CSAPKAEVQYF

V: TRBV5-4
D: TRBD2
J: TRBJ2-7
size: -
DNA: TGTGCCAGCAGCCAAGGACTAGCGGGAGGAAGGACCTCTTACGAGCAGTACTTC
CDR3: CASSQGLAGGRTSYEQYF

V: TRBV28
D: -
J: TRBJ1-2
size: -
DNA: TGTGCCAGCAGTTTGAGGCCATGGTATGGCTACACCTTC
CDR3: CASSLRPWYGYTF

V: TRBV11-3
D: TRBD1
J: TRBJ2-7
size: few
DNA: TGTGCCAGCAGCTTAGACCCCGGGACAGGCTACGAGCAGTACTTC
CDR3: CASSLDPGTGYEQYF